The rows below give T cell receptor beta chains drawn from one sample of a study of shared T cell receptors in the human thymus. Sequenced by immunoSEQ multiplex PCR; TCRdb stores in-frame clones only, minus some. The sample has 630,000 or so clones; approximately 87% are singletons. The same sample was also used in a study of human thymus T cells.

The sequencing input was thymocytes. The receptors were gathered from a boy in the first two years of life with a congenital heart defect. Each CDR3 is given without its conserved first and last residue.

>TRBJ2-7|TRBV4-3
ASSQDSTRTHYEQY
>TRBJ2-7|TRBV7-6
ASSAPRDGREGPYEQY
>TRBJ1-5|TRBV12-5
ASGPSGTGTYSNQPQH
>TRBJ2-4|TRBV10-3
AISDGESLASFKNIQY
>TRBJ2-3|TRBV25-1
ASSESGTDTQY
>TRBJ2-7|TRBV6-5
ASSAEERGSEQY
>TRBJ2-7|TRBV27
ASSPETSGRAFEQY
>TRBJ2-7|TRBV5-5
ASSKPNWGPSYEQY
>TRBJ1-4|TRBV4-1
ASSQDIGQGPGKLF
>TRBJ1-1|TRBV18
ASSPHNGILPSMNTEAF
>TRBJ1-3|TRBV30
AWSAKSSGNTIY
>TRBJ1-4|TRBV2
ASRGIDRGGEKLF
>TRBJ2-7|TRBV28
TSSTRVPYEQY
>TRBJ1-6|TRBV4-1
ASSQESDRDSPLH
>TRBJ2-1|TRBV18
ASSPPTSGRGNEQF
>TRBJ2-7|TRBV7-2
ASGGHRRSSYEQY
>TRBJ2-1|TRBV5-4
ASSYAGHSYNEQF
>TRBJ2-7|TRBV9
ASSPPRGQY
>TRBJ2-1|TRBV6-4
ASSDSLASGYNEQF
>TRBJ2-1|TRBV12-5
ASGLGAGGRSNEQF
>TRBJ2-7|TRBV10-3
AITPTGEHEQY
>TRBJ1-1|TRBV25-1
ASSARQRTEAF
>TRBJ2-1|TRBV5-6
ASSNIETGWSYNEQF
>TRBJ2-1|TRBV27
ASTPGLAGVGSEQF
>TRBJ1-5|TRBV7-6
ASSLAYGRNQPQH
>TRBJ2-1|TRBV5-4
ASSLPPGLAGNEQF
>TRBJ2-7|TRBV4-3
ASSPRTGTSGSYEQY
>TRBJ1-1|TRBV6-1
ASREDRKTTEAF
>TRBJ1-5|TRBV6-6
ASSTRGASNQPQH
>TRBJ1-5|TRBV5-6
ASSEGQGRNQPQH
>TRBJ2-1|TRBV5-4
ASSFSGRSYNEQF
>TRBJ2-7|TRBV29-1
SAYDRSSYEQY
>TRBJ2-5|TRBV2
ASSVLAGGQETQY
>TRBJ2-7|TRBV10-2
ASIRTGLDYEQY
>TRBJ2-1|TRBV9
ASSSTSSTYNEQF
>TRBJ1-5|TRBV11-2
ASSFGQGASQPQH
>TRBJ2-1|TRBV14
ASSQVRTSGTCEQF
>TRBJ1-1|TRBV5-4
ASSLEQNTEAF
>TRBJ2-1|TRBV29-1
SVEGGTGWSLRYNEQF
>NA|TRBV5-1
ASSLENPGQGADSSYEQY
>TRBJ2-7|TRBV27
ASSSYPGQGAGEQY
>TRBJ2-3|TRBV29-1
SVPRVFGTDTQY
>TRBJ2-3|TRBV2
ASSEGLAGGPSRPDTQY
>TRBJ2-7|TRBV28
ASSKGGREGYEQY
>TRBJ2-7|TRBV19
ASSGAQGASVEQY
>TRBJ1-5|TRBV6-5
ASSPRDSHQPQH
>TRBJ2-5|TRBV7-6
ASRNWTSGERIPETQY
>TRBJ2-7|TRBV11-2
ASSLDGIRGGATYEQY
>TRBJ1-2|TRBV6-5
ASSYGGQAHYGYT
>TRBJ1-4|TRBV2
ASSGQVPEKLF
>TRBJ1-2|TRBV6-5
ASSYPGDGYT
>TRBJ2-1|TRBV4-1
ASSQVLAGVEEQF
>TRBJ2-1|TRBV11-2
ASSFFRTSGRAMF
>TRBJ2-1|TRBV6-1
ASSGDNEQF
>TRBJ2-3|TRBV19
ASNTRSGGNTDTQY
>TRBJ2-2|TRBV6-5
ASSYSLQGNTGELF
>TRBJ2-7|TRBV18
ASSHGQGAYEQY